The 32 T cell receptor beta chains below come from one sample, sequenced in a study of Graves' ophthalmopathy and Graves' hyperthyroidism. Amplification of TCR beta CDR3 regions used RNA transcripts. A first-round RT-PCR used HTBI primers, followed by a second-round multiplex PCR. A single record per CDR3 protein comes from TCRdb applying MiXCR to the multiplex PCR reads. The sample lists about 240,000 distinct CDR3 sequences, 45% occurring once. The sample consisted of peripheral blood. These receptors originate from an adult man with Graves' ophthalmopathy.

The rearrangement joins TRBV5-4 to TRBJ1-1; no clear D gene. The CDR3 has 13 residues. Trimming removed 3 bases from V and 4 bases from J, with 10 bases in between. The germline V gene encodes CDR1 SGHNT and CDR2 YYREEE (reference sequence). The CDR3 bases are TGTGCCAGCAGCTATGAACCAGGCACTGAAGCTTTCTTT. This encodes CASSYEPGTEAFF.

This clonotype was seen ten or more times. The chain uses TRBV7-2 and TRBJ2-2; 9 bases map to TRBD1. V was pared by 1 base and J by 5 bases, with 5 bases of the junction left unmatched. This CDR3 is 16 amino acids long. The germline CDR1 and CDR2 sequences are SGHTA and FQGNSA. CDR3: CASSLGGQGSTGELFF. The CDR3 bases are TGTGCCAGCAGCTTAGGGGGACAGGGATCAACCGGGGAGCTGTTTTTT.

The gene calls are TRBV10-3 and TRBJ2-7; 7 nucleotides agree with TRBD2. This CDR3 has 14 residues. Germline V gene data show CDR1 as ENHRY and CDR2 as SYGVKD. Trimming cost V 9 bases and J 2 bases; bases outside gene matches: 10. CDR3 sequence reads: CAMRVGGSTYEQYF. The CDR3 nucleotides read TGTGCCATGCGTGTGGGGGGGAGTACCTACGAGCAGTACTTC.

The genes are TRBV10-2 and TRBJ2-7; TRBD2 might be the D (5 bases). V shed 1 base and J shed 6 bases, with 16 bases lying between them. The CDR3 spans 15 residues. CDR1 and CDR2 (germline): WSHSY, SAAADI. CDR3 amino acids: CASSEYGLSPGEQYF. The CDR3 coding sequence is TGCGCCAGCAGTGAGTACGGACTGTCGCCAGGCGAGCAGTACTTC.

For this clonotype: At one end the junction does not follow the germline gene, possibly because of a read error. V is TRBV12-3 or TRBV12-4 and J is TRBJ1-2; D not resolved. The CDR3 spans 12 residues. The CDR3 nucleotides are TGTGCCAGCAGTGGATGGGTTACGGGCTATACCTTC. This gives the protein CASSGWVTGYTF.

J is TRBJ1-1 and V is TRBV29-1; 9 bases fit TRBD1. J lost 5 bases, V lost 5 bases, and 3 bases had no gene match. From germline, CDR1 is SQVTM and CDR2 ANQGSEA. The CDR3 spans 12 residues. CDR3 nucleotide sequence: TGCAGCGTTATGGGGACAGGGACTGAAGCTTTCTTT. Translated, it gives CSVMGTGTEAFF.

The chain uses TRBV6-1 and TRBJ1-2; 9 bases line up with TRBD1. This CDR3 spans 14 amino acids. Germline CDR1 is MNHNS and CDR2 is SASEGT. The V and J ends lost 4 bases and 5 bases, in that order; junction bases with no gene match: 5. The CDR3 loop is CASSVGQGRYGYTF. Written as DNA, the CDR3 is TGTGCCAGCAGTGTCGGACAGGGGAGGTATGGCTACACCTTC.

This clonotype was observed a handful of times. The chain joins TRBV19 to TRBJ2-7; 7 bases align to TRBD1. Germline CDR1 and CDR2: LNHDA and SQIVND (reference sequence). J gave up 2 bases and V 5 bases, and 9 bases lay outside the gene matches. The CDR3 spans 15 residues. The CDR3 loop is CASSLGQDLPYEQYF. The CDR3 DNA sequence: TGTGCCAGTAGTCTCGGACAGGATCTCCCCTACGAGCAGTACTTC. The variable domain in full, completed from reference TRBV19 and TRBJ2-7, reads DGGITQSPKYLFRKEGQNVTLSCEQNLNHDAMYWYRQDPGQGLRLIYYSQIVNDFQKGDIAEGYSVSREKKESFPLTVTSAQKNPTAFYLCASSLGQDLPYEQYFGPGTRLTVT.

This clonotype was counted only a few times. V gene TRBV5-1 combines with J gene TRBJ1-1; 7 positions agree with TRBD1. Germline assignment: CDR1 SGHRS and CDR2 YFSETQ. After removal of 7 bases from V and 1 base from J, the junction contained 10 bases not matched to a gene. CDR3 size: 15 residues. The CDR3: CASQPQGLGNTEAFF. The CDR3 DNA reads TGCGCCAGCCAACCACAGGGGCTGGGGAACACTGAAGCTTTCTTT.

The rearrangement joins TRBV7-9 to TRBJ1-2; TRBD1 agrees at 7 bases. The CDR3 spans 15 residues. CDR1 is SEHNR, CDR2 FQNEAQ, per germline (reference sequence). Trimming at V came to 4 bases and at J to 0 bases, leaving 5 bases not matched to a gene. CDR3 in amino acids: CASSSRQGSNYGYTF. In DNA form, the CDR3 reads TGTGCCAGCAGCTCCCGACAGGGCTCTAACTATGGCTACACCTTC.

This clonotype was detected only a few times. V is TRBV24-1 and J is TRBJ2-7; D is unclear. This CDR3 region has 15 residues. V lost 4 bases and J 4 bases, leaving 16 bases between the germline ends. CDR1 KGHDR and CDR2 SFDVKD come from the germline V gene. The CDR3 DNA follows: TGTGCCACCAGTGAGGGGTGGCCGGGTGGATACGAGCAGTACTTC. Its translation is CATSEGWPGGYEQYF.

The chain links TRBV10-2 to TRBJ1-3; D is ambiguous. V was clipped by 0 bases and J by 1 base, with 7 bases between them. The germline CDR1 and CDR2 sequences are WSHSY and SAAADI. CDR3 length: 15 residues. CDR3 nucleotides: TGCGCCAGCAGTGAGTCCGTGGGGTCTGGAAACACCATATATTTT. Translated: CASSESVGSGNTIYF.

The rearrangement joins TRBV12-3 or TRBV12-4 to TRBJ1-2; D is perhaps TRBD1 (5 bases). Trimming removed 1 base from V and 7 bases from J, with 10 bases in between. The CDR3 spans 13 residues. The CDR3 protein is CASSLGQGPGYTF. DNA of the CDR3: TGTGCCAGCAGTTTAGGTCAGGGTCCTGGCTACACCTTC.

V and J are TRBV7-3 and TRBJ2-7; 9 bases map to TRBD1. J gave up 5 bases and V 2 bases, and 7 bases lay outside the gene matches. The length of the CDR3 is 15 residues. The germline CDR1 and CDR2 sequences are SGHTA and FQGTGA. The CDR3 protein is CASSLGTGSADEQYF. CDR3 nucleotide sequence: TGTGCCAGCAGCTTAGGGACAGGGTCGGCGGACGAGCAGTACTTC.

This rearrangement joins TRBV6-5 to TRBJ1-5, with D maybe TRBD1 (6 bases). Germline values: CDR1 MNHEY, CDR2 SVGAGI. The V end lost 10 bases, the J end lost 14 bases, and 21 bases lay between the germline ends. This CDR3 spans 12 amino acids. Written as DNA, the CDR3 is TGTGCCACAAAAGACGGGGGGGGCCCGGAGCATTTT. This codes for CATKDGGGPEHF.

The V call is TRBV5-8, the J call TRBJ1-6; 7 bases match TRBD1. The length of the CDR3 is 15 residues. CDR1 is SGHTS, CDR2 YDEGEE, per germline. Germline trimming cut 4 bases from V and 9 bases from J; bases unmatched to any gene: 10. The CDR3 loop is CASSIQQGMISPLHF. The CDR3 nucleotides are TGTGCCAGCAGCATACAACAGGGGATGATTTCACCCCTCCACTTT.

The chain uses TRBV2 and TRBJ1-1; TRBD1 agrees at 8 bases. Germline V CDR1 and CDR2: SNHLY, FYNNEI. The CDR3 runs 12 residues. With V trimmed by 10 bases and J by 6 bases, 7 bases remained unmatched. In DNA, the CDR3 is TGTGCCACCGGGAGACAGGGGTCTGAAGCTTTCTTT. This encodes CATGRQGSEAFF.

The sample holds a few counts of this clonotype. The V and J genes are TRBV7-9 and TRBJ1-3, with unresolved D. The germline V and J ends were trimmed by 0 bases and 5 bases, with 11 bases remaining between them. The CDR3 runs 15 residues. CDR1 and CDR2 from the germline V gene are SEHNR and FQNEAQ (reference sequence). CDR3 in DNA: TGTGCCAGCAGCTTAGCAGTAGGCCACCGAAACACCATATATTTT. Translated, it gives CASSLAVGHRNTIYF.

The rearrangement joins TRBV29-1 to TRBJ2-5, with 8 nucleotides matching TRBD1. The J call may be in error: the DNA end matches TRBJ2-1 better. The CDR3 length is 15 residues. Germline V CDR1 and CDR2: SQVTM, ANQGSEA. CDR3 sequence (DNA): TGCAGCGTGGATCCCGGGACAGGAGGGAGGAATGAGCAGTTCTTC. The encoded protein is CSVDPGTGGRNEQFF.

This chain links TRBV6-5 with TRBJ1-4, with no clear D. Trimming removed 5 bases from V and 5 bases from J, with 9 bases in between. The CDR3 is 13 residues long. Germline V gene lookup returns CDR1 MNHEY and CDR2 SVGAGI. This CDR3 is CASSDTPNEKLFF. CDR3 coding DNA: TGTGCCAGCAGTGACACACCCAATGAAAAACTGTTTTTT.

The gene calls are TRBV7-9 and TRBJ2-2; maybe TRBD2 (6 bases). Germline CDR1 reads SEHNR; CDR2 reads FQNEAQ (reference sequence). Trimming took off 5 bases at V and 4 bases at J, with 11 bases between the two ends. CDR3 length equals 14 residues. The CDR3 loop is CASSQATSTGELFF. The CDR3 DNA is TGTGCCAGCAGCCAAGCGACTAGCACCGGGGAGCTGTTTTTT.

The chain combines TRBV12-3 or TRBV12-4 with TRBJ2-6, with D possibly TRBD2 on 5 matching bases. The V end lost 6 bases, the J end lost 4 bases, and 16 bases lay between the germline ends. The CDR3 runs 16 residues. The CDR3 region is CASRVAPGEGANVLTF. The CDR3 DNA is TGTGCCAGCAGAGTAGCCCCCGGGGAAGGGGCCAACGTCCTGACTTTC.

The chain recombines TRBV7-9 with TRBJ1-5, with D unresolved. The J call may be mistaken, given a closer DNA end match to TRBJ2-3. The germline V gene encodes CDR1 SEHNR and CDR2 FQNEAQ (reference sequence). The CDR3 is 12 residues long. The CDR3 bases are TGTGCCAGCAGCGCCCAGGAAGTTACGCAGTATTTT. Its translation: CASSAQEVTQYF.

V and J are TRBV25-1 and TRBJ1-1; 9 nucleotides match TRBD1. Germline V gives CDR1 MGHDK, CDR2 SYGVNS. The V segment lost 4 bases and the J segment 6 bases; nucleotides outside the gene matches: 12. The CDR3 spans 16 residues. CDR3 sequence (DNA): TGTGCCAGCAGTGCTAGAGGTACAGGGGGCGAAGCTGAAGCTTTCTTT. It is translated as CASSARGTGGEAEAFF.

The chain uses TRBV7-6 and TRBJ2-7; D possibly corresponds to TRBD2 (6 bases). The ends were cut back, 4 bases at V and 5 bases at J, with 9 bases in the middle. Germline CDR1 and CDR2: SGHVS and FNYEAQ. CDR3 length equals 12 residues. For the CDR3, the DNA is TGTGCCAGCAGCTCCCCGGGAGACGAGCAGTACTTC. It is translated as CASSSPGDEQYF.

The chain has TRBV5-1 and TRBJ2-7; no clear D. V lost 0 bases, J lost 7 bases, and 11 bases lay in between. Germline CDR1 and CDR2: SGHRS and YFSETQ. The CDR3 is 13 residues long. CDR3 sequence (DNA): TGCGCCAGCAGCTTGGCCCCCGGGCGGGAGCAGTACTTC. Translation: CASSLAPGREQYF. Based on the CDR3 plus reference TRBV5-1 and TRBJ2-7, the full variable domain is KAGVTQTPRYLIKTRGQQVTLSCSPISGHRSVSWYQQTPGQGLQFLFEYFSETQRNKGNFPGRFSGRQFSNSRSEMNVSTLELGDSALYLCASSLAPGREQYFGPGTRLTVT.

This clonotype was observed many times. The chain joins TRBV29-1 to TRBJ1-1, with 11 bases identical to TRBD1. Germline-derived CDR1 and CDR2 are SQVTM and ANQGSEA. J was trimmed by 1 base and V by 7 bases; bases with no gene match: 8. This CDR3 has 15 residues. DNA for the CDR3: TGCAGCGCCCCGGGACAGGGGGAGTGGAACACTGAAGCTTTCTTT. This encodes CSAPGQGEWNTEAFF. The variable domain in full, completed from reference TRBV29-1 and TRBJ1-1, reads SAVISQKPSRDICQRGTSLTIQCQVDSQVTMMFWYRQQPGQSLTLIATANQGSEATYESGFVIDKFPISRPNLTFSTLTVSNMSPEDSSIYLCSAPGQGEWNTEAFFGQGTRLTVV.

This chain connects TRBV10-3 to TRBJ2-5; D is undetermined. Gene TRBJ2-7 matches the end of the DNA better, so the J call may be wrong. Germline CDR1 is ENHRY and CDR2 is SYGVKD. The CDR3 runs 13 residues. The CDR3 DNA reads TGTGCCATCAGTGAATGGGTAGGCCACGAGCAGTACTTC. This sequence encodes CAISEWVGHEQYF.

The CDR3 loop reads CASSTPGTGLGGYEQYF. The CDR3 DNA reads as TGTGCCAGTAGTACCCCCGGGACAGGGTTAGGGGGCTACGAGCAGTACTTC. The chain has TRBV19 and TRBJ2-7; TRBD1 aligns across 9 bases. The J segment lost 3 bases and the V segment lost 4 bases, leaving 13 bases of the junction unmatched. From germline, CDR1 is LNHDA and CDR2 SQIVND (reference sequence). The CDR3 sequence is 17 residues long.

V and J are TRBV5-1 and TRBJ1-2; 12 positions match TRBD1. The germline V gene encodes CDR1 SGHRS and CDR2 YFSETQ. There are 15 residues in the CDR3. The V segment lost 5 bases and the J segment 6 bases; nucleotides outside the gene matches: 8. The CDR3 region has the DNA TGCGCCAGCAGAACATTTGGGACAGGGGGCGATGGCTACACCTTC. It encodes CASRTFGTGGDGYTF.

A few counts support this clonotype. The chain couples TRBV29-1 to TRBJ1-2; D is uncertain. Germline V gene data show CDR1 as SQVTM and CDR2 as ANQGSEA. V lost 5 bases to trimming and J lost 7 bases, with 17 bases between them. The CDR3 loop spans 13 amino acids. CDR3 nucleotide sequence: TGCAGCGTTCAACTACAGTGGCGGGGTGGCTACACCTTC. Its translation: CSVQLQWRGGYTF.

Comments on this clonotype: The germline gene is not matched at one end of the junction; a read error may be the cause. The chain uses TRBV4-1 and TRBJ2-5, with a possible D match to TRBD2 (5 bases). The V gene's germline CDR1 is MGHRA and CDR2 YSYEKL. This CDR3 has 16 amino acids. CDR3 sequence (DNA): TGTGCCAGCAGCCAAGATCCTGGACTTGTACAAGAGACCCAGTACTTC. It translates to CASSQDPGLVQETQYF.